Presented here are 16 T cell receptor beta chains from one specimen sequenced in a study of cytomegalovirus exposure and HLA in healthy donors (dated by TCRdb to 2016 to 2017). The method behind the library was the immunoSEQ multiplex PCR assay. For the multiplex PCR, a mixture combining 60 forward primers for TCR Vbeta segments and 13 reverse primers for TCR Jbeta segments was used. TCRdb obtained this table from immuneACCESS and retained in-frame rearrangements with V and J assigned. These tables miss some clones; where compared with another copy, unresolved V genes account for less than half of the shortfall, and the remainder is unexplained. This sample gives approximately 150,000 clones in total; roughly four fifths of them show up just once. Of the sample, roughly 3.4% is held by the ten largest clones. Material: PBMCs. These receptors all stem from a man aged 18 to 29 in good health and CMV-seropositive.

This clone was observed a few times. The chain uses TRBV28 and TRBJ1-5; tentative D call: TRBD1 (5 bases). V lost 3 bases to trimming and J lost 3 bases, with 12 bases between them. This CDR3 is built from 15 residues. Per the germline V gene, CDR1 is MDHEN and CDR2 is SYDVKM. CDR3 sequence: CASSLRRQHNQPQHF. In nucleotides, the CDR3 is TGTGCCAGCAGTTTGAGGAGACAGCACAATCAGCCCCAGCATTTT.

The chain is built from TRBV19 and TRBJ2-7; maybe TRBD1 (6 bases). In germline, CDR1 is LNHDA, CDR2 SQIVND (reference sequence). V lost 6 bases and J lost 2, with 11 bases in between. This CDR3 contains 13 residues. The CDR3 region has the DNA TGTGCCAGTAGAAACAGGGTCACCTACGAGCAGTACTTC. It is translated as CASRNRVTYEQYF.

This clone was picked up one time. The chain carries TRBV2 and TRBJ1-5; 7 bases line up with TRBD1. The V and J ends lost 2 bases and 4 bases, in that order; junction bases with no gene match: 2. The CDR3 has 14 residues. In germline, CDR1 is SNHLY, CDR2 FYNNEI. The CDR3 sequence: CASSETGVNQPQHF. The CDR3 DNA follows: TGTGCCAGCAGTGAAACAGGGGTTAATCAGCCCCAGCATTTT.

This clone was seen a single time. This rearrangement joins TRBV7-9 to TRBJ2-7, with D possibly TRBD2 on 5 matching bases. The length of the CDR3 is 12 residues. The V and J ends lost 1 base and 4 bases respectively, with 5 bases between them. Germline CDR1 SEHNR, CDR2 FQNEAQ (reference sequence). This CDR3 reads CASSLGTYEQYF. The CDR3 region has the DNA TGTGCCAGCAGCTTAGGGACTTACGAGCAGTACTTC.

The chain is built from TRBV9 and TRBJ2-1; the match to TRBD2 covers 11 bases. Per the germline V gene, CDR1 is SGDLS and CDR2 is YYNGEE. This CDR3 contains 16 residues. V trimming: 0 bases; J trimming: 5 bases; junction bases outside the gene matches: 4. The CDR3 nucleotides are TGTGCCAGCAGCGTAGGAGAGGGACTAGCGGACAATGAGCAGTTCTTC. Its translation: CASSVGEGLADNEQFF.

Only a few counts were recorded for this clone. The chain links TRBV6-5 to TRBJ1-3, with D perhaps TRBD1 (5 bases). The germline CDR1 and CDR2 sequences are MNHEY and SVGAGI. CDR3 length: 15 residues. Trimming shortened V by 5 bases and J by 3 bases, and 14 bases separated the two germline ends. CDR3 bases: TGTGCCAGCAGTCGACTTTGGGGGGGTGGAAACACCATATATTTT. Its translation: CASSRLWGGGNTIYF.

In this sample, this clone turned up once. V is TRBV4-2 and J is TRBJ2-7; 7 nucleotides agree with TRBD1. Per the germline V gene, CDR1 is LGHNA and CDR2 is YNFKEQ. Unmatched junction bases numbered 8, after V lost 4 bases and J lost 2 bases. This CDR3 comprises 15 residues. The CDR3, as DNA: TGTGCCAGCAGCCCACCGGACAGGCTCACCTACGAGCAGTACTTC. It translates to CASSPPDRLTYEQYF.

Worth noting for this clone: Sequence at one end of the junction differs from germline and may be a read error. The CDR3 loop reads CSSSLTFTSYNEQFF. The DNA for the CDR3 is TGTTCCAGCAGCTTAACCTTTACAAGCTACAATGAGCAGTTCTTC. This rearrangement joins TRBV7-9 to TRBJ2-1; D is unresolved. CDR1 and CDR2 from the germline V gene are SEHNR and FQNEAQ (reference sequence). CDR3 length equals 15 residues.

The V call is TRBV6-4, the J call TRBJ1-5; D may be TRBD1 (5 bases). Germline V gene sequence: CDR1 MRHNA, CDR2 SNTAGT. V was shortened by 5 bases and J by 5 bases, with 19 bases between the two germline ends. The CDR3 is made up of 16 amino acids. CDR3 nucleotide sequence: TGTGCCAGCAGTAAACCCGGGGGGGGGAAGCATCAGCCCCAGCATTTT. This translates into CASSKPGGGKHQPQHF.

The chain couples TRBV29-1 to TRBJ2-7; 9 bases map to TRBD2. V lost 0 bases to trimming and J lost 0 bases; unmatched junction nucleotides: 6. The CDR3 is 16 residues long. Germline V gene lookup returns CDR1 SQVTM and CDR2 ANQGSEA. CDR3 sequence reads: CSVEDPSGGSSYEQYF. DNA for the CDR3: TGCAGCGTTGAAGATCCGAGCGGGGGGTCCTCCTACGAGCAGTACTTC.

The V and J genes are TRBV10-1 and TRBJ2-2; D is perhaps TRBD1 (6 bases). CDR1 is WNHNN and CDR2 is SYGVQD in the germline V gene (reference sequence). V dropped 3 bases and J dropped 7 bases, with 9 bases sitting between them. The CDR3 is 13 amino acids. The CDR3 coding sequence is TGCGCCAGCAGTGAAAGGGGGATCGGGGAGCTGTTTTTT. Translated: CASSERGIGELFF.

The chain employs TRBV29-1 and TRBJ1-2; perhaps TRBD1 as D (5 bases). Between the trimmed V and J ends, which lost 3 bases and 8 bases, there was a span of 10 bases. Germline CDR1 SQVTM, CDR2 ANQGSEA. CDR3 size: 11 residues. CDR3 protein: CSVEAGIGYTF. The CDR3 DNA is TGCAGCGTTGAGGCAGGGATCGGCTACACCTTC.

The rearrangement links TRBV6-1 to TRBJ2-7; 13 nucleotides line up with TRBD2. V was pared by 3 bases and J by 0 bases, with 8 bases of the junction left unmatched. Germline CDR1 and CDR2: MNHNS and SASEGT. The CDR3 is 18 amino acids. The CDR3 region has the DNA TGTGCCAGCAGTGATCGGACTAGCGGGAGCAAGGGCTCCTACGAGCAGTACTTC. Protein: CASSDRTSGSKGSYEQYF.

This clone appeared a single time. The genes are TRBV18 and TRBJ1-5, with 11 bases fitting TRBD1. The CDR3 runs to 16 residues. CDR1 and CDR2 (germline): KGHSH, LQKENI. With V trimmed by 4 bases and J by 2 bases, 4 bases remained unmatched. The CDR3 region is CASSRWDRGGNQPQHF. CDR3 nucleotides: TGTGCCAGCTCACGATGGGACAGGGGGGGCAATCAGCCCCAGCATTTT.

The genes are TRBV6-6 and TRBJ1-6; perhaps TRBD1 as D (6 bases). CDR3 length: 15 amino acids. The V end lost 6 bases, the J end lost 9 bases, and 18 bases lay between the germline ends. Germline V lookup: CDR1 MNHNY, CDR2 SVGAGI (reference sequence). CDR3 nucleotide sequence: TGTGCCAGCAGCAAACCGGGACAAACTACTTCACCCCTCCACTTT. Its translation: CASSKPGQTTSPLHF.

The chain is built from TRBV28 and TRBJ2-7; 8 positions match TRBD1. This CDR3 contains 14 residues. Germline CDR1 reads MDHEN; CDR2 reads SYDVKM. V shed 2 bases, J shed 3 bases, and the junction held 3 bases outside the gene matches. The CDR3 DNA reads TGTGCCAGCAGTTTACAGGGGGCCCGCTACGAGCAGTACTTC. Residues: CASSLQGARYEQYF.